The 14 T cell receptor beta chains below all came from one sample that was sequenced in a study of T cell changes during pregnancy in multiple sclerosis. Sequencing was performed with immunoSEQ multiplex PCR; in TCRdb, only in-frame clones are kept and a portion is missing. The table lists approximately 92,000 clones, approximately 94% of them singletons, with more than 0.75% in the top ten. The starting material was peripheral blood, obtained after pregnancy. Receptors were obtained from a female donor with multiple sclerosis, enrolled in a pregnancy study.

The J gene is TRBJ1-2, the V gene TRBV9; D might be TRBD1 (6 bases). Germline-derived CDR1 and CDR2 are SGDLS and YYNGEE. Trimming removed 3 bases from V and 6 bases from J, with 9 bases in between. The CDR3 spans 12 residues. The CDR3 loop reads CASSDRVNGYTF. In nucleotides, the CDR3 is TGTGCCAGCAGCGACAGGGTAAATGGCTACACCTTC.

This rearrangement joins TRBV19 to TRBJ1-2; D unclear. Trimming took off 5 bases at V and 4 bases at J, with 11 bases between the two ends. The CDR3 length is 13 residues. Germline CDR1 reads LNHDA; CDR2 reads SQIVND (reference sequence). Here the CDR3 DNA reads TGTGCCAGTAGTCGCGGACTAGGCTATGGCTACACCTTC. Translated: CASSRGLGYGYTF.

V is TRBV7-7 and J is TRBJ2-5, with 10 bases lining up with TRBD2. V was pared by 1 base and J by 2 bases, with 7 bases of the junction left unmatched. The CDR3 loop spans 17 amino acids. Germline CDR1 is SSHAT and CDR2 is FNYEAQ (reference sequence). The CDR3 protein is CASSLGVLAGFQETQYF. The CDR3 DNA reads TGTGCCAGCAGCTTAGGGGTACTAGCGGGGTTTCAAGAGACCCAGTACTTC.

This clone came up once. The chain joins TRBV13 to TRBJ1-1, with 9 bases matching TRBD1. Looked up from germline, CDR1 is PRHDT and CDR2 is FYEKMQ (reference sequence). The junction had 6 bases not matched to a gene; V was cut back by 6 bases and J by 4 bases. The CDR3 sequence is 14 residues long. CDR3 amino acids: CASRPGQGFTEAFF. CDR3 coding DNA: TGTGCCAGCAGGCCTGGACAGGGGTTCACTGAAGCTTTCTTT. The complete variable domain, with remaining parts taken from reference TRBV13 and TRBJ1-1, reads AAGVIQSPRHLIKEKRETATLKCYPIPRHDTVYWYQQGPGQDPQFLISFYEKMQSDKGSIPDRFSAQQFSDYHSELNMSSLELGDSALYFCASRPGQGFTEAFFGQGTRLTVV.

This chain uses TRBV19 with TRBJ2-2; TRBD2 matches at 8 bases. Germline V gene lookup returns CDR1 LNHDA and CDR2 SQIVND (reference sequence). CDR3 size: 18 residues. Losses at the gene ends were 10 bases for V and 6 bases for J; bases not matched to a gene: 22. This CDR3 reads CATNPLQGGAGVSGELFF. The CDR3 region has the DNA TGTGCCACTAACCCCTTGCAGGGCGGAGCGGGAGTTTCCGGGGAGCTGTTTTTT.

The rearrangement uses TRBV7-9 and TRBJ1-2; tentative D call: TRBD1 (6 bases). The CDR3 is made up of 13 amino acids. V lost 4 bases, J lost 4 bases, and 10 bases lay in between. Germline lookup yields CDR1 SEHNR and CDR2 FQNEAQ (reference sequence). CDR3 nucleotides: TGTGCCAGCAGCTCACAGGGTTCCTATGGCTACACCTTC. It specifies CASSSQGSYGYTF.

V gene TRBV10-3 combines with J gene TRBJ1-1; TRBD1 matches 7 bases. Germline V lookup: CDR1 ENHRY, CDR2 SYGVKD. The CDR3 runs to 13 residues. The V segment lost 7 bases and the J segment 5 bases; nucleotides outside the gene matches: 7. In DNA form, the CDR3 reads TGTGCCATCAAGGGGGCAATGGGAACTGAAGCTTTCTTT. Translation gives CAIKGAMGTEAFF.

This sequence joins TRBV6-5 and TRBJ2-1, with a tentative D call TRBD1 (6 bases). This CDR3 spans 15 amino acids. V lost 4 bases to trimming and J lost 6 bases, with 16 bases between them. The germline V gene has CDR1 MNHEY and CDR2 SVGAGI. DNA for the CDR3: TGTGCCAGCAGTTTCACAGGGAACCCTCGCAATGAGCAGTTCTTC. It encodes CASSFTGNPRNEQFF.

CDR3 coding DNA: TGTGCCAGTAGTCCGCTGACAGGTCCCAATGAGCAGTTCTTC. Its translation is CASSPLTGPNEQFF. V usage is TRBV19 and J usage is TRBJ2-1, with D possibly TRBD1 on 6 matching bases. The V end lost 5 bases, the J end lost 6 bases, and 14 bases lay between the germline ends. This CDR3 is built from 14 residues. Germline CDR1 reads LNHDA; CDR2 reads SQIVND (reference sequence).

The chain couples TRBV7-2 to TRBJ2-5; 9 nucleotides align to TRBD2. The CDR3 has 17 residues. Trimming at V came to 4 bases and at J to 3 bases, leaving 12 bases not matched to a gene. Germline CDR1 reads SGHTA; CDR2 reads FQGNSA. The CDR3 DNA is TGTGCCAGCAGCTCTTCCTCGACTAGCGGAATCAAAGAGACCCAGTACTTC. Protein product: CASSSSSTSGIKETQYF.

The chain couples TRBV30 to TRBJ1-2; tentatively, D is TRBD1 (5 bases). The germline gives CDR1 GTSNPN, CDR2 SVGIG (reference sequence). This CDR3 contains 11 residues. CDR3 bases: TGTGCTTCGTATACAGGATATGGCTACACCTTC. Amino acids: CASYTGYGYTF.

Only one count was recorded for this clone. The chain links TRBV11-3 to TRBJ2-7, with D perhaps TRBD2 (6 bases). Trimming stripped 3 bases from V and 2 bases from J, with 11 bases between. This CDR3 has 14 residues. CDR1 and CDR2 from the germline V gene are SGHNT and YENEEA. This CDR3 reads CASSLGGPPYEQYF. In DNA, the CDR3 is TGTGCCAGCAGCTTGGGGGGACCTCCCTACGAGCAGTACTTC.

The gene calls are TRBV25-1 and TRBJ1-5; 7 bases match TRBD1. Looked up from germline, CDR1 is MGHDK and CDR2 is SYGVNS. The V gene end was trimmed by 8 bases and the J gene end by 1 base; junction bases not matched to a gene: 5. The CDR3 is made up of 14 amino acids. CDR3 DNA: TGTGCCAGCCGCCCAGGGGGAAGCAATCAGCCCCAGCATTTT. Its translation is CASRPGGSNQPQHF.

This clone showed up just once. V and J are TRBV5-4 and TRBJ1-2; D is undetermined. Germline V lookup: CDR1 SGHNT, CDR2 YYREEE (reference sequence). The CDR3 covers 15 residues. With 0 bases removed from V and 8 bases from J, the gap between germline ends came to 17 bases. The CDR3 DNA is TGTGCCAGCAGCTTGGCCGGGCGGGGAGGGCACGGCTACACCTTC. Its protein is CASSLAGRGGHGYTF.